This paragraph reports one T cell receptor (beta chain). This specimen belongs to a study of blood T cell repertoires in COVID-19. CDR3 length: 14 amino acids. The germline V gene has CDR1 KGHDR and CDR2 SFDVKD. J gave up 3 bases and V 9 bases, and 5 bases lay outside the gene matches. Profiling relied on immunoSEQ multiplex PCR, and the TCRdb table lists in-frame clones only, not all of them. The data hold tens of thousands of clones, with 86% observed a single time. The sample comprised peripheral blood. This rearrangement joins TRBV24-1 to TRBJ2-1; TRBD1 matches at 9 bases. The sequence derives from an elderly woman in a cohort sampled during active or convalescent COVID-19. DNA of the CDR3: TGTGCCACCGGGGACAGGGCCAACTACAATGAGCAGTTCTTC. It is translated as CATGDRANYNEQFF.